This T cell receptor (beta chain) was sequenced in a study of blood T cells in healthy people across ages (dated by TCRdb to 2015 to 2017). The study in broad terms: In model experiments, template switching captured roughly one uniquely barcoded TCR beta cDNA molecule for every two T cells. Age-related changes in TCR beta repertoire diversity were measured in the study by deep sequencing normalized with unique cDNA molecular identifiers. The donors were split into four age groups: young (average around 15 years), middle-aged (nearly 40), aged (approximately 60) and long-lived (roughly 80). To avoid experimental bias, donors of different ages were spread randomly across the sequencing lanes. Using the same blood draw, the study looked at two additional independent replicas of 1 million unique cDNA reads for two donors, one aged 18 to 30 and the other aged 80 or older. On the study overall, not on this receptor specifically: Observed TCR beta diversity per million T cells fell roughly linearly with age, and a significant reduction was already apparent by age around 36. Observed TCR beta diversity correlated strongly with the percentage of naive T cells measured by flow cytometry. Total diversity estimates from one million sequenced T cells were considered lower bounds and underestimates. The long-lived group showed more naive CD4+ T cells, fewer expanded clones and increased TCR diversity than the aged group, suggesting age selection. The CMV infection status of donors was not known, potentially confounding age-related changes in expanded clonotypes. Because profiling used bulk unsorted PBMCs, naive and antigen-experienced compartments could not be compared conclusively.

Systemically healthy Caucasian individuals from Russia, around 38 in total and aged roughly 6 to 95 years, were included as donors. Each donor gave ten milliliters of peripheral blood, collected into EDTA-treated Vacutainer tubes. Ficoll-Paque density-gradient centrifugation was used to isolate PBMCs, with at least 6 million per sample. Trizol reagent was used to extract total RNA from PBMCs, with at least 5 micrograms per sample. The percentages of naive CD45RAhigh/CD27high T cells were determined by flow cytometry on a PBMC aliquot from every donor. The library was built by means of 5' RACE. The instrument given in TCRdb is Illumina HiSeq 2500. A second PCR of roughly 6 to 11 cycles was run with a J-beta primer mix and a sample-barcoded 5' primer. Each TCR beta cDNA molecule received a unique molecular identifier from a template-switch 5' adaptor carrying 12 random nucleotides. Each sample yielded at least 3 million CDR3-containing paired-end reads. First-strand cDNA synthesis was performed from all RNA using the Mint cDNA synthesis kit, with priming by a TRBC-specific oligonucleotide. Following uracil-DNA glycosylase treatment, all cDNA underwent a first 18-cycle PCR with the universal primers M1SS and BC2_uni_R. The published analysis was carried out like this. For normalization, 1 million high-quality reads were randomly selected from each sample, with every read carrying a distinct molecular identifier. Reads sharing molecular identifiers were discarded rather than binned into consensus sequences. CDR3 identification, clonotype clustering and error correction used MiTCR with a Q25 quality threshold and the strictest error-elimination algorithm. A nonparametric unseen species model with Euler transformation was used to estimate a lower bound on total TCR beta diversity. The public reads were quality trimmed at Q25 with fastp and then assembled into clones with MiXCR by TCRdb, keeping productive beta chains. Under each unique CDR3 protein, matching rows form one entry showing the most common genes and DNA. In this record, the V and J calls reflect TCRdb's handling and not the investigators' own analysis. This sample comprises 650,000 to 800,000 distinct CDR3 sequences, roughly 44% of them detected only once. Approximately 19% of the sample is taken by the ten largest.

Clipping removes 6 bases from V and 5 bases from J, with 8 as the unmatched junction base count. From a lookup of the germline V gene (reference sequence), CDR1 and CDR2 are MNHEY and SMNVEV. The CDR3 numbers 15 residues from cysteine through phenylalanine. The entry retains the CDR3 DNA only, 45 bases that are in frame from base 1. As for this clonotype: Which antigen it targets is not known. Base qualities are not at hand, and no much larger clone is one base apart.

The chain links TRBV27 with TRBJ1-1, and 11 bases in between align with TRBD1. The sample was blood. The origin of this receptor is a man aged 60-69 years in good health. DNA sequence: TGTGCCAGCAGAAAGACCGGACAGGGGGCAACTGAAGCTTTCTTT. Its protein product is CASRKTGQGATEAFF.